The source of this TCR beta chain is a study of blood T cell repertoires in COVID-19. Profiling relied on immunoSEQ multiplex PCR, and the TCRdb table lists in-frame clones only, not all of them. Of about 220,000 clones in the sample, approximately 84% are singletons; the top ten hold 2.9%. The CDR3 extends over 12 amino acids. The V end was cut by 10 bases, the J end by 8 bases, with 14 bases between. Looked up from germline, CDR1 is MDHEN and CDR2 is SYDVKM. This chain links TRBV28 with TRBJ1-4; D gene ambiguous. The clonotype comes from a man aged 50 or older who had recovered from COVID-19. Sequencing used peripheral blood. The CDR3 sequence is CATYALKEKLFF. For the CDR3, the DNA is TGTGCCACCTACGCCTTGAAAGAAAAACTGTTTTTT. The full variable domain, completed using reference TRBV28 and TRBJ1-4, is DVKVTQSSRYLVKRTGEKVFLECVQDMDHENMFWYRQDPGLGLRLIYFSYDVKMKEKGDIPEGYSVSREKKERFSLILESASTNQTSMYLCATYALKEKLFFGSGTQLSVL.